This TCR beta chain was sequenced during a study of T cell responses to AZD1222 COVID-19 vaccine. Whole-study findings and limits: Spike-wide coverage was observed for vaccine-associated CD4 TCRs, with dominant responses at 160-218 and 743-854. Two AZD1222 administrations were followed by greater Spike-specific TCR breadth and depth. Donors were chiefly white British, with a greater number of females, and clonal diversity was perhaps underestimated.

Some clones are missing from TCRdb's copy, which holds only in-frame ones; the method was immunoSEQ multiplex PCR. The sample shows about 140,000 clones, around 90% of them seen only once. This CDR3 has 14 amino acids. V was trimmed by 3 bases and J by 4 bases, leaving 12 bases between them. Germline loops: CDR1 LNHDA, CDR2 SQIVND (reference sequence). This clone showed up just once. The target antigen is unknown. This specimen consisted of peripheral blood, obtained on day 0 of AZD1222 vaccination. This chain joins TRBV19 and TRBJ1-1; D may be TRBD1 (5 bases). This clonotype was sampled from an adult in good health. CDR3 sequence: CASSIGGASTEAFF. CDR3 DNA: TGTGCCAGTAGTATTGGAGGGGCCAGCACTGAAGCTTTCTTT.